Below, 25 T cell receptor beta chains from the same sample are listed, as sequenced in a study of T cells in Graves' hyperthyroidism and ophthalmopathy (dated by TCRdb to the late 2010s). Preparation of the library involved multiplex PCR. Instrument used: Illumina HiSeq 2000. Amplification of TCR beta CDR3 regions was carried out from RNA transcripts. A first-round RT-PCR of the TCR CDR3 used the HTBI primer set with the Qiagen OneStep RT-PCR kit. Starting from the raw public reads, TCRdb applied fastp trimming at Q25, assembled clones with MiXCR and retained in-frame beta chains. Entries are consolidated by CDR3 protein sequence, retaining the most common genes and DNA. The sample has hundreds of thousands of distinct CDR3 sequences on record, 12% to 15% of them singletons. Clones ranked in the top ten supply 10% to 13% of the sample. Sequenced: blood. The source is a woman younger than 35 with Graves' hyperthyroidism.

The chain carries TRBV4-3 and TRBJ2-2; weak D call: TRBD2 (5 bases). The CDR3 is 14 amino acids. In germline, CDR1 is LGHNA, CDR2 YSLEER. Trimming took off 6 bases at V and 7 bases at J, with 15 bases between the two ends. Written as DNA, the CDR3 is TGCGCCAGCAGTCTAGGGAGTGAGATCGGGGAGCTGTTTTTT. Translation: CASSLGSEIGELFF.

This clonotype was seen at least ten times. The CDR3: CASSWEHTDTQYF. CDR3 sequence (DNA): TGTGCCAGCAGTTGGGAGCACACAGATACGCAGTATTTT. The gene calls are TRBV6-6 and TRBJ2-3, with D perhaps matching TRBD2 (5 bases). In germline, CDR1 is MNHNY, CDR2 SVGAGI (reference sequence). CDR3 length: 13 amino acids. Trimming stripped 4 bases from V and 2 bases from J, with 7 bases between.

This clonotype appeared many times. The genes are TRBV7-2 and TRBJ2-7; TRBD2 matches at 11 bases. Germline assignment: CDR1 SGHTA and CDR2 FQGNSA. The V segment lost 1 base and the J segment 6 bases; nucleotides outside the gene matches: 8. The CDR3 extends over 16 amino acids. DNA of the CDR3: TGTGCCAGCAGCTTAGGTTCACGCCTAGCGGGAGGCGAGCAGTACTTC. It encodes CASSLGSRLAGGEQYF. The whole variable domain, remainder taken from reference TRBV7-2 and TRBJ2-7, is GAGVSQSPSNKVTEKGKDVELRCDPISGHTALYWYRQSLGQGLEFLIYFQGNSAPDKSGLPSDRFSAERTGGSVSTLTIQRTQQEDSAVYLCASSLGSRLAGGEQYFGPGTRLTVT.

CDR3 sequence: CASSTGTSGSYEQFF. CDR3 DNA: TGTGCCAGCAGTACCGGGACTAGCGGGAGCTATGAGCAGTTCTTC. The chain couples TRBV6-1 to TRBJ2-7, with TRBD2 identical over 14 bases. TRBJ2-1 matches the DNA end more closely, so the J call is doubtful. CDR3 length equals 15 residues. Per germline, CDR1 MNHNS and CDR2 SASEGT.

Many counts were recorded for this clonotype. The rearrangement joins TRBV12-3 or TRBV12-4 to TRBJ2-7; D assignment may be TRBD1 or TRBD2 (5 bases each). The length of the CDR3 is 15 residues. Trimming pared 3 bases from V and 5 bases from J, leaving 17 bases between. DNA of the CDR3: TGTGCCAGCAGTTTTGCCGGGACGGCAAGCGACGAGCAGTACTTC. It specifies CASSFAGTASDEQYF.

This clonotype was observed many times. The chain uses TRBV6-1 and TRBJ2-3; D is possibly TRBD1 (6 bases). This CDR3 comprises 14 residues. The germline V and J ends were trimmed by 6 bases and 2 bases, with 12 bases remaining between them. Germline V CDR1 and CDR2: MNHNS, SASEGT. CDR3 residues: CASRTGTPTDTQYF. As DNA, the CDR3 is TGTGCCAGCAGAACGGGGACACCCACAGATACGCAGTATTTT.

There are many counts of this clonotype. The gene calls are TRBV18 and TRBJ2-3; TRBD2 agrees at 7 bases. The CDR3 sequence is 16 residues long. The ends lost 3 bases at V and 6 bases at J; junction bases unmatched: 12. Looked up from germline, CDR1 is KGHSH and CDR2 is LQKENI. The CDR3 DNA follows: TGTGCCAGCTCACCGGTTTCGGGAGGCGGGAGCGATACGCAGTATTTT. As protein: CASSPVSGGGSDTQYF.

A word on this clonotype: The junction departs from germline at one end; a sequencing error may be responsible. V is TRBV6-1 and J is TRBJ2-2; 7 bases match TRBD2. The CDR3 is 17 amino acids. Germline V gives CDR1 MNHNS, CDR2 SASEGT. The CDR3 sequence: CASSPPPGRENGGELSF. The CDR3 coding sequence is TGTGCCAGCAGTCCCCCTCCAGGGCGGGAGAACGGCGGGGAGCTGTCTTTT.

This clonotype was observed at least ten times. The chain employs TRBV15 and TRBJ2-1; the D gene is possibly TRBD1 (5 bases). Germline-derived CDR1 and CDR2 are LNHNV and YYDKDF (reference sequence). This CDR3 is built from 14 residues. V was clipped by 8 bases and J by 0 bases, with 11 bases between them. For the CDR3, the DNA is TGTGCCACCGGGGCTAGGAGCTCCTACAATGAGCAGTTCTTC. Encoded protein: CATGARSSYNEQFF. Combining the CDR3 with reference TRBV15 and TRBJ2-1 gives the whole variable domain DAMVIQNPRYQVTQFGKPVTLSCSQTLNHNVMYWYQQKSSQAPKLLFHYYDKDFNNEADTPDNFQSRRPNTSFCFLDIRSPGLGDTAMYLCATGARSSYNEQFFGPGTRLTVL.

This clonotype was seen many times. This chain joins TRBV24-1 and TRBJ1-2; D is undetermined. V was cut by 6 bases and J by 0 bases, with 7 bases left in between. Germline V CDR1 and CDR2: KGHDR, SFDVKD. CDR3 length: 13 residues. In DNA, the CDR3 is TGTGCCACCAGTAGGAGGGCTAACTATGGCTACACCTTC. This gives the protein CATSRRANYGYTF.

This clonotype was counted between two and nine times. The chain's CDR3 is CASSPRLAGANEQFF. In DNA form, the CDR3 reads TGTGCCAGCAGTCCCCGGCTAGCGGGGGCGAATGAGCAGTTCTTC. The chain recombines TRBV2 with TRBJ2-1; 10 positions agree with TRBD2. The germline gives CDR1 SNHLY, CDR2 FYNNEI. The CDR3 covers 15 residues. Trimming removed 5 bases from V and 7 bases from J; junction bases left unmatched: 8.

As concerns this clonotype: It is likely a read error, because the conserved phenylalanine at the end of the CDR3 is missing. The chain couples TRBV29-1 to TRBJ1-1; D is unclear. This CDR3 spans 13 amino acids. The ends were cut back, 4 bases at V and 1 base at J, with 10 bases in the middle. Germline V gene data show CDR1 as SQVTM and CDR2 as ANQGSEA. The CDR3 nucleotides read TGCAGCGTTGTGCGGGTGGGGAACACTGAAGCTTTCCTT. Protein: CSVVRVGNTEAFL.

This clonotype was observed at least ten times. The CDR3 loop is CASSQTSGRGNEQFF. The CDR3 nucleotides read TGTGCCAGCAGTCAAACTAGCGGGAGGGGCAATGAGCAGTTCTTC. The chain uses TRBV11-1 and TRBJ2-1, with 13 bases aligning to TRBD2. J was trimmed by 6 bases and V by 6 bases; bases with no gene match: 5. CDR1 and CDR2 from the germline V gene are SGHAT and FQDESV (reference sequence). The CDR3 runs to 15 residues.

The chain couples TRBV7-9 to TRBJ1-2; 8 bases are shared with TRBD1. The CDR3 is 16 amino acids. Germline trimming cut 5 bases from V and 3 bases from J; bases unmatched to any gene: 11. Per germline, CDR1 SEHNR and CDR2 FQNEAQ (reference sequence). CDR3 sequence (DNA): TGTGCCAGCAGCCCTAGCCCGGGACAGGAGCACTATGGCTACACCTTC. Its protein is CASSPSPGQEHYGYTF. The complete variable domain, with remaining parts taken from reference TRBV7-9 and TRBJ1-2, reads DTGVSQNPRHKITKRGQNVTFRCDPISEHNRLYWYRQTLGQGPEFLTYFQNEAQLEKSRLLSDRFSAERPKGSFSTLEIQRTEQGDSAMYLCASSPSPGQEHYGYTFGSGTRLTVV.

This clonotype was counted many times. The chain combines TRBV12-3 or TRBV12-4 with TRBJ1-6; 7 bases fit TRBD1. Unmatched junction bases numbered 5, after V lost 7 bases and J lost 5 bases. The CDR3 length is 14 residues. The CDR3 loop is CASTPGQNNSPLHF. The CDR3 coding sequence is TGTGCCAGCACCCCGGGACAGAATAATTCACCCCTCCACTTT.

This clonotype was counted a few times. This chain links TRBV4-1 with TRBJ2-7; D is perhaps TRBD2 (5 bases). This CDR3 spans 14 amino acids. The V and J ends lost 4 bases and 2 bases respectively, with 12 bases between them. The V gene's germline CDR1 is MGHRA and CDR2 YSYEKL. As DNA, the CDR3 is TGCGCCAGCAGCCCGAACCGGGAAGCCTACGAGCAGTACTTC. The encoded protein is CASSPNREAYEQYF.

This clonotype was seen repeatedly, ten times or more. The rearrangement uses TRBV15 and TRBJ2-7; 9 nucleotides match TRBD1. The CDR3 totals 16 residues. CDR1 LNHNV and CDR2 YYDKDF come from the germline V gene (reference sequence). V lost 2 bases to trimming and J lost 3 bases; unmatched junction nucleotides: 8. CDR3 region: CATSRFAGQGIYEQYF. The CDR3 nucleotides read TGTGCCACCAGCAGATTCGCGGGACAGGGCATCTACGAGCAGTACTTC.

V and J are TRBV28 and TRBJ1-3, with 7 bases lining up with TRBD1. In germline, CDR1 is MDHEN, CDR2 SYDVKM. The CDR3 has 18 amino acids. V lost 4 bases to trimming and J lost 0 bases; unmatched junction nucleotides: 12. The DNA of the CDR3 is TGTGCCAGCAGTTACGACAGGGACTATTCCTACTCTGGAAACACCATATATTTT. This gives the protein CASSYDRDYSYSGNTIYF.

This clonotype was picked up many times. The chain recombines TRBV9 with TRBJ2-7; unclear D gene. The CDR3 has 15 amino acids. V dropped 0 bases and J dropped 5 bases, with 15 bases sitting between them. The germline gives CDR1 SGDLS, CDR2 YYNGEE. CDR3 sequence reads: CASSVEPQVSHEQYF. The CDR3 bases are TGTGCCAGCAGCGTAGAGCCCCAGGTTTCCCACGAGCAGTACTTC. Variable domain in full (rest from reference TRBV9 and TRBJ2-7): DSGVTQTPKHLITATGQRVTLRCSPRSGDLSVYWYQQSLDQGLQFLIQYYNGEERAKGNILERFSAQQFPDLHSELNLSSLELGDSALYFCASSVEPQVSHEQYFGPGTRLTVT.

This clonotype appeared a few times. The rearrangement links TRBV6-5 to TRBJ1-1; no clear D. Per the germline V gene, CDR1 is MNHEY and CDR2 is SVGAGI. Between the trimmed V and J ends, which lost 0 bases and 9 bases, there was a span of 8 bases. This CDR3 has 12 residues. The DNA for the CDR3 is TGTGCCAGCAGTTACTCGGGAACAAAAGCTTTCTTT. It encodes CASSYSGTKAFF.

This chain links TRBV5-5 with TRBJ1-5; 7 bases align to TRBD1. Germline trimming cut 0 bases from V and 2 bases from J; bases unmatched to any gene: 5. This CDR3 contains 16 residues. The germline CDR1 and CDR2 sequences are SGHKS and YYEKEE (reference sequence). CDR3 amino acids: CASSLEGAWGNQPQHF. In DNA, the CDR3 is TGTGCCAGCAGCTTGGAGGGGGCCTGGGGCAATCAGCCCCAGCATTTT. Full variable domain (remainder filled in from reference TRBV5-5 and TRBJ1-5): DAGVTQSPTHLIKTRGQQVTLRCSPISGHKSVSWYQQVLGQGPQFIFQYYEKEERGRGNFPDRFSARQFPNYSSELNVNALLLGDSALYLCASSLEGAWGNQPQHFGDGTRLSIL.

This clonotype was seen more than once but under ten times. The J gene is TRBJ2-7, the V gene TRBV7-9, with TRBD1 matching 10 bases. Germline trimming cut 0 bases from V and 5 bases from J; bases unmatched to any gene: 4. Germline V gives CDR1 SEHNR, CDR2 FQNEAQ (reference sequence). The CDR3 runs to 15 residues. The CDR3 region is CASSLAGQGRNEQYF. The CDR3 nucleotides are TGTGCCAGCAGCTTAGCGGGACAGGGGCGCAACGAGCAGTACTTC.

Details on this clonotype: This may arise from a read error, as a much more abundant clone is one base away. This chain uses TRBV6-1 with TRBJ2-7; TRBD1 matches at 9 bases. The J segment lost 7 bases and the V segment lost 6 bases, leaving 13 bases of the junction unmatched. This CDR3 has 15 residues. The germline V gene has CDR1 MNHNS and CDR2 SASEGT. CDR3 coding DNA: TGTGCCAGCAGACGAGGAACAGGGGGCGGGGATGAGCAGTACTTC. Translating it yields CASRRGTGGGDEQYF.

This chain joins TRBV10-2 and TRBJ1-5, with 10 bases lining up with TRBD1. There are 18 residues in the CDR3. In germline, CDR1 is WSHSY, CDR2 SAAADI. Trimming removed 5 bases from V and 3 bases from J; junction bases left unmatched: 13. CDR3 in DNA: TGCGCCAGCAGTACGGGACAGGGGACCGCGCGGCTCAATCAGCCCCAGCATTTT. This sequence encodes CASSTGQGTARLNQPQHF.

At least ten counts were recorded for this clonotype. This chain links TRBV10-3 with TRBJ2-7; 15 nucleotides line up with TRBD2. Germline CDR1 reads ENHRY; CDR2 reads SYGVKD. The CDR3 is 18 amino acids. The ends lost 8 bases at V and 0 bases at J; junction bases unmatched: 11. CDR3 sequence reads: CAIREPGLAGGPSYEQYF. CDR3 nucleotide sequence: TGTGCCATCCGGGAGCCGGGACTAGCGGGAGGCCCCTCCTACGAGCAGTACTTC.